This T cell receptor beta chain derives from a study of a mutant IDH1 vaccine in newly diagnosed glioma. The protocol was immunoSEQ multiplex PCR, while the TCRdb copy is restricted to in-frame clones and leaves out a portion. The data hold about 56,000 clones, with around 85% observed a single time. Sample time point: week 35, safety follow-up. All doses held 300 ug of mutant IDH1 20-mer peptide, with topical imiquimod. This CDR3 comprises 15 residues. Germline CDR1 reads SNHLY; CDR2 reads FYNNEI. After removal of 4 bases from V and 2 bases from J, the junction contained 5 bases not matched to a gene. This clone has more than one count but fewer than ten. The target antigen is unknown.

The source material was PBMCs, sampled from a glioma patient whose treatment included an IDH1 peptide vaccine. This TCR was recovered from a man in his forties with glioma. This chain links TRBV2 with TRBJ1-2; 9 nucleotides match TRBD1. The CDR3 reads CASSVGTGRNYGYTF. CDR3 bases: TGTGCCAGCAGTGTGGGGACAGGGAGAAACTATGGCTACACCTTC.